This T cell receptor beta chain was captured in a study of cytomegalovirus exposure and HLA in healthy donors. The PCR ran on 60 Vbeta and 13 Jbeta primers. The assay was immunoSEQ multiplex PCR, and TCRdb's table has in-frame clones only and misses some. The sample yields more than 95,000 clones, 65% to 80% seen once. Note on this clone: Antigen specificity is unknown.

Study conclusions and caveats: An assumption of roughly uniform sequencing depth across donors underlay the presence/absence analyses. The study carried out a later analysis of TCR beta sequences. It associated some 18,000 of them with specific HLA alleles at a false discovery rate of 0.05. A prior analysis recorded that most TCR beta V segments were productive about 87% or about 30% of the time. Within a later analysis, the majority of CMV-associated TCR beta chains appeared HLA-restricted.

V lost 6 bases, J lost 4 bases, and 11 bases stayed unmatched. The germline V gene has CDR1 KGHSH and CDR2 LQKENI. The CDR3 has 16 amino acids. The clonotype originates from a woman between 18 and 29 years old in good health and CMV-seropositive. The sample comprised PBMCs. This chain joins TRBV18 and TRBJ1-4; 7 bases agree with TRBD1. DNA for the CDR3: TGTGCCAGCTCCCGGGACAGACAAAGGGGTAATGAAAAACTGTTTTTT. Translated, it gives CASSRDRQRGNEKLFF.